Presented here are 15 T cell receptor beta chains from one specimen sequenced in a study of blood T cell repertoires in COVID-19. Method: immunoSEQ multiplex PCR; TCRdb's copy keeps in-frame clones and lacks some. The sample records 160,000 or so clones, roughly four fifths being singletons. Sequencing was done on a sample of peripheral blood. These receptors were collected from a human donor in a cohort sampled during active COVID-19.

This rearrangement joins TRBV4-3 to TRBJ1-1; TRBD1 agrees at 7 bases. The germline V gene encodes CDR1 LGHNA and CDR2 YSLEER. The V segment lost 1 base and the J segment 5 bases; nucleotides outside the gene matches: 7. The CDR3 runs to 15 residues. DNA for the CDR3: TGCGCCAGCAGCCAAGGGAGGGGGCGGATGACTGAAGCTTTCTTT. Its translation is CASSQGRGRMTEAFF.

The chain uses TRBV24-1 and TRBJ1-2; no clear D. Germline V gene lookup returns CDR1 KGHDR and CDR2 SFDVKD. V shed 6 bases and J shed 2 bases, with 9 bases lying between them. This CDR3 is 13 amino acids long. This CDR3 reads CATSRGPNYGYTF. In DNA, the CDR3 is TGTGCCACCAGTCGGGGTCCCAACTATGGCTACACCTTC.

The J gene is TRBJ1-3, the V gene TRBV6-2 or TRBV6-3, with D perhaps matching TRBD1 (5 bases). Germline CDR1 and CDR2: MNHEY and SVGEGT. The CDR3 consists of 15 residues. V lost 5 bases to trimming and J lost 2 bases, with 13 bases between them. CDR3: CASSLLTETGNTIYF. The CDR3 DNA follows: TGTGCCAGCAGTCTACTGACAGAGACTGGAAACACCATATATTTT.

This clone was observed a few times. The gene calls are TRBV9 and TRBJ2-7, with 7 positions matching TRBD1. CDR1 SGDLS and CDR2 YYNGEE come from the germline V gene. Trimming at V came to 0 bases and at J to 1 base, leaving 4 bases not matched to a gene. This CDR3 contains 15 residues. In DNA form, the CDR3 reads TGTGCCAGCAGCGTAGATGGGGACAGTTCCTACGAGCAGTACTTC. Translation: CASSVDGDSSYEQYF. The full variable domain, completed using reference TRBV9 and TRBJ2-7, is DSGVTQTPKHLITATGQRVTLRCSPRSGDLSVYWYQQSLDQGLQFLIQYYNGEERAKGNILERFSAQQFPDLHSELNLSSLELGDSALYFCASSVDGDSSYEQYFGPGTRLTVT.

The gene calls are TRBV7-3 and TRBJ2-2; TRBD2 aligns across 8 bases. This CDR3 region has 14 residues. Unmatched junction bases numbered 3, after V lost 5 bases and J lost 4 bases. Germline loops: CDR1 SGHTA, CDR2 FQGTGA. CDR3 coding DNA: TGTGCCAGCAGCCTAGGGACTAGCACCGGGGAGCTGTTTTTT. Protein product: CASSLGTSTGELFF.

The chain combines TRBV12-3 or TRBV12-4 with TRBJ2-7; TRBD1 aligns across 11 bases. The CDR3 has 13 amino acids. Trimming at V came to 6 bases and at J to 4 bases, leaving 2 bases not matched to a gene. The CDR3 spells CASRGQGDYEQYF. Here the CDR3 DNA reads TGTGCCAGCAGGGGACAGGGGGATTACGAGCAGTACTTC.

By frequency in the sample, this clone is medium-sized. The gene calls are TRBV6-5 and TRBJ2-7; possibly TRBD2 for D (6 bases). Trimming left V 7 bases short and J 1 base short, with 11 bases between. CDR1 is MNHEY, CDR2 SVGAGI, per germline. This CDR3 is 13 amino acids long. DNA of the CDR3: TGTGCCAGCACCGGAGGGTCGTCCTACGAGCAGTACTTC. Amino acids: CASTGGSSYEQYF.

In DNA, the CDR3 is TGTGCCAGTTCATGGGGAGTTGAGCCCCAGCATTTT. It encodes CASSWGVEPQHF. The chain couples TRBV19 to TRBJ1-5; D unresolved. Trimming pared 8 bases from V and 8 bases from J, leaving 13 bases between. The CDR3 sequence is 12 residues long. Looked up from germline, CDR1 is LNHDA and CDR2 is SQIVND (reference sequence).

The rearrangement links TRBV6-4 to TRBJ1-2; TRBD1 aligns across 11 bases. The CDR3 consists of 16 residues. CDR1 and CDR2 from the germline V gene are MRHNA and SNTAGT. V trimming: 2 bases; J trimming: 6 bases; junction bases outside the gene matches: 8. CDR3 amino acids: CASSDSPGQGVDGYTF. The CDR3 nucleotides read TGTGCCAGCAGTGACAGTCCGGGACAGGGGGTTGATGGCTACACCTTC.

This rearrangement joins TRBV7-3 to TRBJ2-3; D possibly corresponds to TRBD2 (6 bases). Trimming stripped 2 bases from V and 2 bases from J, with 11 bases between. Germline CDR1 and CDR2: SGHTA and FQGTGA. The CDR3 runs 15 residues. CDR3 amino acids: CASSLAGSNTDTQYF. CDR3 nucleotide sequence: TGTGCCAGCAGCTTAGCGGGATCCAACACAGATACGCAGTATTTT.

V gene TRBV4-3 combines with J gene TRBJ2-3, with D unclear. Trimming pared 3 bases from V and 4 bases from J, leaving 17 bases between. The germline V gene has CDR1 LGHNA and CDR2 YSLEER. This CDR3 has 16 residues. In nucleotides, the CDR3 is TGCGCCAGCAGCCACGAGGTCTCCAGACTCCCAGATACGCAGTATTTT. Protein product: CASSHEVSRLPDTQYF.

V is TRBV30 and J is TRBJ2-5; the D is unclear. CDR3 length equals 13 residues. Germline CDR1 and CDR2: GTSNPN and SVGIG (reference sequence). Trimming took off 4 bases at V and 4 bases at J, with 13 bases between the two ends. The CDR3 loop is CAWTRITPETQYF. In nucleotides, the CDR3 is TGTGCCTGGACTAGGATCACGCCAGAGACCCAGTACTTC.

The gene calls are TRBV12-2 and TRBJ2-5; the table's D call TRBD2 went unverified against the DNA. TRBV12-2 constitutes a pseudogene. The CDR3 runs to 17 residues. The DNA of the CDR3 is TGTGCAAGTCGCATCCGACGGACTAGCGGCGTTCAAGAGACCCAGTACTTC. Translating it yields CASRIRRTSGVQETQYF.

The DNA of the CDR3 is TGTGCCAGCAGTGAAGACAGGGGAGTTTTGGCTGAAGCTTTCTTT. Residues: CASSEDRGVLAEAFF. V gene TRBV6-1 combines with J gene TRBJ1-1, with 7 bases matching TRBD1. Germline V lookup: CDR1 MNHNS, CDR2 SASEGT. V gave up 1 base and J gave up 6 bases; unmatched junction bases: 8. CDR3 length: 15 residues.

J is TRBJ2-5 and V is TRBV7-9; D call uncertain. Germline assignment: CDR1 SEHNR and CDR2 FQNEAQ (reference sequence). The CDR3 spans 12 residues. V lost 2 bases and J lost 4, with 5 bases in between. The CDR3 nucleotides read TGTGCCAGCAGCTTAAGAGGAGAGACCCAGTACTTC. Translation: CASSLRGETQYF.